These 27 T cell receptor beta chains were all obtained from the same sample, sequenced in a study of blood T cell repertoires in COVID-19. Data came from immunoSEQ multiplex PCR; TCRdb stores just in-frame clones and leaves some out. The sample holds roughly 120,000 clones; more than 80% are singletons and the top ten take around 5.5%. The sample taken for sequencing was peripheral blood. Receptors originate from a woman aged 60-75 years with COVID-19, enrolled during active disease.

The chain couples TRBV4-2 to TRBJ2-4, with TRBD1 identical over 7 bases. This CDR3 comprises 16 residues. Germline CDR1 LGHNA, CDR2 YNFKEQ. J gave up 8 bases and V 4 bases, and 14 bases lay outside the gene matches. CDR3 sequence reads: CASSPVQGNDIDIQYF. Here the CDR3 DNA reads TGTGCCAGCAGCCCAGTACAGGGGAATGATATAGACATTCAGTACTTC.

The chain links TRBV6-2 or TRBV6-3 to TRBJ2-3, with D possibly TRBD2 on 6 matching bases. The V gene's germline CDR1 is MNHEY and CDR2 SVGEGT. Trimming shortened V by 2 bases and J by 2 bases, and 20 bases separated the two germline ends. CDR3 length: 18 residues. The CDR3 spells CASSYPFRLALNTDTQYF. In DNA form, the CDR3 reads TGTGCCAGCAGTTACCCCTTTCGCCTAGCGTTGAACACAGATACGCAGTATTTT.

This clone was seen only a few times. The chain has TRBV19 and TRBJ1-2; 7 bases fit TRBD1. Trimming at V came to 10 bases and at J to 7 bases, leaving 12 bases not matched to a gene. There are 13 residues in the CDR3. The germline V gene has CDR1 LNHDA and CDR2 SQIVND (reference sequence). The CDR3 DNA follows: TGTGCCACGACAGGGAAAGGGAGGTTTGGCTACACCTTC. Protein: CATTGKGRFGYTF.

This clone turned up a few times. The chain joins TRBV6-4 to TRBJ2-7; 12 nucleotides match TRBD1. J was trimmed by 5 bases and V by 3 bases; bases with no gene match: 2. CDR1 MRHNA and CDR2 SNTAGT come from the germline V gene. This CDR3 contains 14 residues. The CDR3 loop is CASSEGQGANEQYF. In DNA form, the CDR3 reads TGTGCCAGCAGTGAGGGACAGGGGGCCAACGAGCAGTACTTC.

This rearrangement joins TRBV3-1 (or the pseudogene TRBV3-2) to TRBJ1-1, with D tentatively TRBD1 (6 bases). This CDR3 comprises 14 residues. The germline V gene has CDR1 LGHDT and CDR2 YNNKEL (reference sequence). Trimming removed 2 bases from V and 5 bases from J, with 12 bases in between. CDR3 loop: CASSQQGTGTEAFF. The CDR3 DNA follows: TGTGCCAGCAGCCAACAGGGGACGGGAACTGAAGCTTTCTTT.

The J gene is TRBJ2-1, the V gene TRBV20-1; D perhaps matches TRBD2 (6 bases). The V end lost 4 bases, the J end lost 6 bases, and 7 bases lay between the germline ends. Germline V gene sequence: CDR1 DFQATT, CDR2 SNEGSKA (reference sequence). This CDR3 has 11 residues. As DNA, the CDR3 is TGCAGTGCTATGGGACTCAATGAGCAGTTCTTC. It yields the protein CSAMGLNEQFF.

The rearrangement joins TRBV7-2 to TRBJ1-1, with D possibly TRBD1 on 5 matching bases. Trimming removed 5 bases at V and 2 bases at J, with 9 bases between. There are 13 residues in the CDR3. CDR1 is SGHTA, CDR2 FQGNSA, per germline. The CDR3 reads CASSMTVNTEAFF. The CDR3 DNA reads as TGTGCCAGCAGCATGACAGTTAACACTGAAGCTTTCTTT.

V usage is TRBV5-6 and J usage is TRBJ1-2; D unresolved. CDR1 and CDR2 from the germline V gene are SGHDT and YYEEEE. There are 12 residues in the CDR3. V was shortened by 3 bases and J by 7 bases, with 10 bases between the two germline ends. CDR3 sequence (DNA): TGTGCCAGCAGCTCTGGGAGTGCTGGCTACACCTTC. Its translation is CASSSGSAGYTF.

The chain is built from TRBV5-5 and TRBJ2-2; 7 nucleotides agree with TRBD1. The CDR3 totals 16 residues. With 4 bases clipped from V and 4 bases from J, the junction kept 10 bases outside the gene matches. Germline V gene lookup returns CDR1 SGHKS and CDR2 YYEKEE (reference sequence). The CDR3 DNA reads TGTGCCAGCAGCCCCCGGCAGTCAGGGGGCACCGGGGAGCTGTTTTTT. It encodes CASSPRQSGGTGELFF.

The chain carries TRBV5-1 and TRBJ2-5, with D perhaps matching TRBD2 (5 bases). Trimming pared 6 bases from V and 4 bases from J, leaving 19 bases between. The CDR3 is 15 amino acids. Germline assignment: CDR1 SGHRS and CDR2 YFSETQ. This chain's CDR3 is CASISGWGSRETQYF. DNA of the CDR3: TGCGCCAGCATCTCGGGATGGGGATCCAGAGAGACCCAGTACTTC.

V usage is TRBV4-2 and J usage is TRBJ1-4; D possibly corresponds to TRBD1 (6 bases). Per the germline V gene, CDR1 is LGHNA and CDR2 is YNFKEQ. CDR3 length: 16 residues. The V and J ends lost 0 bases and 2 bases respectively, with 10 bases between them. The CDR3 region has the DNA TGTGCCAGCAGCCAAGATGGGGGGGGCACTAATGAAAAACTGTTTTTT. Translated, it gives CASSQDGGGTNEKLFF.

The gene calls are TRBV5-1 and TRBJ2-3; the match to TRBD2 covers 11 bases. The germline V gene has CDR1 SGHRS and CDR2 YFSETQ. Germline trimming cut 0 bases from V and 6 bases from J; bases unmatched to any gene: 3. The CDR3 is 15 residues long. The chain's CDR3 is CASSLVLAGGDTQYF. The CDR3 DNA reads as TGCGCCAGCAGCTTGGTTCTAGCGGGGGGCGATACGCAGTATTTT.

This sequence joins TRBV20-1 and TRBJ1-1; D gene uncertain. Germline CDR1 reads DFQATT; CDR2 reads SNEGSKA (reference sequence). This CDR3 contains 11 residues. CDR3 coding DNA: TGCAGCGCCGAGAGGGACACTGAAGCTTTCTTT. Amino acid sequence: CSAERDTEAFF.

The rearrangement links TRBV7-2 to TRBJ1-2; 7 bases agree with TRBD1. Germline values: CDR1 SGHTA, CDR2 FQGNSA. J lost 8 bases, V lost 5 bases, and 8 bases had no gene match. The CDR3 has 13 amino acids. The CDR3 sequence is CASSVDRVGGYTF. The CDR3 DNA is TGTGCCAGCAGCGTTGACAGGGTCGGCGGCTACACCTTC.

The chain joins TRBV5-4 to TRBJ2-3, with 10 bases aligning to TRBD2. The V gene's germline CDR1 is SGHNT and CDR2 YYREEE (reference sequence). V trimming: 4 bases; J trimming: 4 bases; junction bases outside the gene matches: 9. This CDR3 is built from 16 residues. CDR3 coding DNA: TGTGCCAGCAGCATCCGACTAGCGGGTGGGGCAGATACGCAGTATTTT. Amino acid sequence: CASSIRLAGGADTQYF.

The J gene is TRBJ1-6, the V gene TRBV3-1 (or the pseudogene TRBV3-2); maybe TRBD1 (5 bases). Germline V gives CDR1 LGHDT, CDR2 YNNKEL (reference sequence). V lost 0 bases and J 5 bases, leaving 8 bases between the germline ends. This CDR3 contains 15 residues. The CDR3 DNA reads TGTGCCAGCAGCCAAGAAGCAGGGAATAATTCACCCCTCCACTTT. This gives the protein CASSQEAGNNSPLHF.

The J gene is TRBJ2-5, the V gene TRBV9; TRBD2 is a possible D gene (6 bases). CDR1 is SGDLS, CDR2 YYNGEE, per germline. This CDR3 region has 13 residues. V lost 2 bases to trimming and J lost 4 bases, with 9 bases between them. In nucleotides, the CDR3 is TGTGCCAGCAGCGTCGGGACTGTAGAGACCCAGTACTTC. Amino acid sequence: CASSVGTVETQYF.

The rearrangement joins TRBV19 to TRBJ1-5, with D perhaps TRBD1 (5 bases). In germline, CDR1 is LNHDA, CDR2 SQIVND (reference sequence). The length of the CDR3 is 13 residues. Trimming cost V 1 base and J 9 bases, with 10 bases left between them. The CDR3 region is CASSIGGERPQHF. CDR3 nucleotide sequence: TGTGCCAGTAGTATAGGGGGCGAGAGGCCCCAGCATTTT.

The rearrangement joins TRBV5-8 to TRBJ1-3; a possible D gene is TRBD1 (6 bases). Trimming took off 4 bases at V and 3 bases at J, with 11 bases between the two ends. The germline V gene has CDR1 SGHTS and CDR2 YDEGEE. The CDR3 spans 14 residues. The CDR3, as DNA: TGTGCCAGCAGCCTTTGGACAGTTGGAAACACCATATATTTT. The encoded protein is CASSLWTVGNTIYF.

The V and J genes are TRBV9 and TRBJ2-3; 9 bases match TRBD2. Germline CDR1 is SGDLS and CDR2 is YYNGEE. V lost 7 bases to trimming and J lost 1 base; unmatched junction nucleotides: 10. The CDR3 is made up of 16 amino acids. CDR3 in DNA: TGTGCCAGCCGCGGGGGGGGCAATATGGGCACAGATACGCAGTATTTT. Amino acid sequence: CASRGGGNMGTDTQYF.

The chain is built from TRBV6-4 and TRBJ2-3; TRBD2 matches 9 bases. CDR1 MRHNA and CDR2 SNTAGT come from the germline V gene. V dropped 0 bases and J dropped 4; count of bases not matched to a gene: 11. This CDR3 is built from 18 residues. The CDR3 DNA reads TGTGCCAGCAGTGACTCGAGTGGCTCGGCGGGGGGGCCAGATACGCAGTATTTT. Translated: CASSDSSGSAGGPDTQYF.

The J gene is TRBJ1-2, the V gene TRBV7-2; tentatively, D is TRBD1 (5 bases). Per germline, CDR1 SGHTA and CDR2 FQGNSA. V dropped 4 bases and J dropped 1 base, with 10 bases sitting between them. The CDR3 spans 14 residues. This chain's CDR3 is CASSSQTDNYGYTF. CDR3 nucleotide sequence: TGTGCCAGCAGCTCCCAGACAGATAACTATGGCTACACCTTC.

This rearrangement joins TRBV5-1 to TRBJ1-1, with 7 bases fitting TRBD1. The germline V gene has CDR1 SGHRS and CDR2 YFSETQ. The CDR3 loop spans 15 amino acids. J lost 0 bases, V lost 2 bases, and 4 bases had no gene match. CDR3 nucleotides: TGCGCCAGCAGCTTCAGCAGGGGGATGAACACTGAAGCTTTCTTT. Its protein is CASSFSRGMNTEAFF.

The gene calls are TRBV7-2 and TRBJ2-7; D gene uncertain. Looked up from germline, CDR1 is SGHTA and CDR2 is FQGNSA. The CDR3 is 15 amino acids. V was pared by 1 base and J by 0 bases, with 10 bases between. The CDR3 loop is CASSLVSESSYEQYF. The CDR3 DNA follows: TGTGCCAGCAGCTTAGTTAGTGAGAGCTCCTACGAGCAGTACTTC.

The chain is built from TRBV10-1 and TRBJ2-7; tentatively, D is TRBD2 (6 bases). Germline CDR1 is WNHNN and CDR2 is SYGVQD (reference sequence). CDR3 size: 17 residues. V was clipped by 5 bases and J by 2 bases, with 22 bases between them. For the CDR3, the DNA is TGCGCCAGCAGTCCCTGTTCGCGACAGCGGGTGACCTACGAGCAGTACTTC. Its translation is CASSPCSRQRVTYEQYF.

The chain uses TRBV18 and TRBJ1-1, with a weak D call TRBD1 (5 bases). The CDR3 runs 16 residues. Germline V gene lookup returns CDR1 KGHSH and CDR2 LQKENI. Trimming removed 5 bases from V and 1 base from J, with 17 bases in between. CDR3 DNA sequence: TGTGCCAGCTCATCCATGTCGTCGGGGGAGAACACTGAAGCTTTCTTT. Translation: CASSSMSSGENTEAFF.

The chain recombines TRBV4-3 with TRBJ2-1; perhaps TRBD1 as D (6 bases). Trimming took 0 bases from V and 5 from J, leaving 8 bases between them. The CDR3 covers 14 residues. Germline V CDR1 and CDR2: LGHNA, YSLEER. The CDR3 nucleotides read TGCGCCAGCAGCCAAGATAGGACAGACAATGAGCAGTTCTTC. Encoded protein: CASSQDRTDNEQFF.